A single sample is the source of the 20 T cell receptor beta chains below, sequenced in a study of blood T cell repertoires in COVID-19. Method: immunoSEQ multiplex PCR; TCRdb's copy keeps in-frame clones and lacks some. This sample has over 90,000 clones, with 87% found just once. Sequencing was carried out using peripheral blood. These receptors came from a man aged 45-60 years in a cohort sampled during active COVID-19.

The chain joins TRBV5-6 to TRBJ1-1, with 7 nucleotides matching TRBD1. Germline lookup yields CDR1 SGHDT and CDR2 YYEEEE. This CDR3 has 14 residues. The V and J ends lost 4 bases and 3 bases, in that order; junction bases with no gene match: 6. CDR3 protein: CASSPTGPDTEAFF. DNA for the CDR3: TGTGCCAGCAGCCCGACAGGGCCGGACACTGAAGCTTTCTTT.

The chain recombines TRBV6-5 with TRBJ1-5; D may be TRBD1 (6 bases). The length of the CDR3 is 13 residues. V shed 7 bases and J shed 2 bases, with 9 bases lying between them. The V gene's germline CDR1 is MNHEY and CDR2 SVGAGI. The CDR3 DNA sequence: TGTGCCAGCAAACAGGGCGGCAATCAGCCCCAGCATTTT. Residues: CASKQGGNQPQHF.

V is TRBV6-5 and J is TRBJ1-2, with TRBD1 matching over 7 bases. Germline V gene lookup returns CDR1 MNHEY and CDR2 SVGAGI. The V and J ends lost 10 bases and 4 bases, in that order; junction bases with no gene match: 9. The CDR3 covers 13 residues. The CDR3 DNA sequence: TGTGCCACCACCGACAGGGACGGCTATGGCTACACCTTC. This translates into CATTDRDGYGYTF.

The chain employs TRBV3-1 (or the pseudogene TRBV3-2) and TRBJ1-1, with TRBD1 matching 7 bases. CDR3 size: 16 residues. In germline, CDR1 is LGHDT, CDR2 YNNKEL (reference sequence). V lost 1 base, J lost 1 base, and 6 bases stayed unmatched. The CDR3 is CASSQVLQGGNTEAFF. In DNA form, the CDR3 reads TGTGCCAGCAGCCAAGTCCTCCAGGGGGGGAACACTGAAGCTTTCTTT.

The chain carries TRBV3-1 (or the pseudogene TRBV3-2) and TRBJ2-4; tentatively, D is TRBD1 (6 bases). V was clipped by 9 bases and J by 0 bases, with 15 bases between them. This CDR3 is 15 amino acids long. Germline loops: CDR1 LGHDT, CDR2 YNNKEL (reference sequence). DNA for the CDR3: TGTGCCAGTAACCGGGACAACATAGCCAAAAACATTCAGTACTTC. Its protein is CASNRDNIAKNIQYF.

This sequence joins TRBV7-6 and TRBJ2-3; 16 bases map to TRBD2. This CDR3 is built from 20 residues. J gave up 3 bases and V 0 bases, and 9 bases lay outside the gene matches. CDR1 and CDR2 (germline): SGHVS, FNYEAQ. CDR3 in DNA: TGTGCCAGCAGCTTAGCAACGGGACTAGCGGGGGGGCTGGGGACAGATACGCAGTATTTT. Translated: CASSLATGLAGGLGTDTQYF.

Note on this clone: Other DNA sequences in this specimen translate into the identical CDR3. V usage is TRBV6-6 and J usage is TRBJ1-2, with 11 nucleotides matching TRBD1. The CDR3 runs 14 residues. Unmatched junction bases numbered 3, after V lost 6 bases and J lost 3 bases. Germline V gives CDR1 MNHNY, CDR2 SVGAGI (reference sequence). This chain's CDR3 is CASSRTGGDYGYTF. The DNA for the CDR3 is TGTGCCAGCAGCAGGACAGGGGGCGACTATGGCTACACCTTC.

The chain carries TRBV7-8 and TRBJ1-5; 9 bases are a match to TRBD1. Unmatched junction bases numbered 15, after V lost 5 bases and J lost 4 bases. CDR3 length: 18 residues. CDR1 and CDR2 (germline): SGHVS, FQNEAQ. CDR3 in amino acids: CASSLEPGQGGSNQPQHF. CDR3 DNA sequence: TGTGCCAGCAGCCTCGAACCGGGACAGGGAGGCTCGAATCAGCCCCAGCATTTT.

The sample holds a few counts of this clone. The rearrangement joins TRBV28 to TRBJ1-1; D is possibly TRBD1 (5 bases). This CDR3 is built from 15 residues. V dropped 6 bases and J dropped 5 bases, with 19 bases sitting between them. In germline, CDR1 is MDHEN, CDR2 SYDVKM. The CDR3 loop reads CASRPLGRGGTEAFF. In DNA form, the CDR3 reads TGTGCCAGCAGGCCCCTGGGACGGGGGGGGACTGAAGCTTTCTTT. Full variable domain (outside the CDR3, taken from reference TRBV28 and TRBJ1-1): DVKVTQSSRYLVKRTGEKVFLECVQDMDHENMFWYRQDPGLGLRLIYFSYDVKMKEKGDIPEGYSVSREKKERFSLILESASTNQTSMYLCASRPLGRGGTEAFFGQGTRLTVV.

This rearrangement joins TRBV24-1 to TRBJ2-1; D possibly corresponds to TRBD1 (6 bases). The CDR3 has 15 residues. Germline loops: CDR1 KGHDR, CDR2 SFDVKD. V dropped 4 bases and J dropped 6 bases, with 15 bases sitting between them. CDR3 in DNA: TGTGCCACCAGTGAACCTACAGGGTCCGCCAATGAGCAGTTCTTC. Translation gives CATSEPTGSANEQFF.

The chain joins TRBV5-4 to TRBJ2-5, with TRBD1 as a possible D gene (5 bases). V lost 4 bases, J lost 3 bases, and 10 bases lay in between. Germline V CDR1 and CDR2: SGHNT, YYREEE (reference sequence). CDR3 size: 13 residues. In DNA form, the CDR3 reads TGTGCCAGCAGCCCCGCCAGGGAAGAGACCCAGTACTTC. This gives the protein CASSPAREETQYF.

The CDR3: CASSPTEYNEKLFF. DNA for the CDR3: TGTGCCAGCAGCCCCACAGAATATAATGAAAAACTGTTTTTT. The chain combines TRBV7-9 with TRBJ1-4, with D unclear. CDR1 and CDR2 (germline): SEHNR, FQNEAQ (reference sequence). The CDR3 spans 14 residues. The ends were cut back, 5 bases at V and 4 bases at J, with 11 bases in the middle.

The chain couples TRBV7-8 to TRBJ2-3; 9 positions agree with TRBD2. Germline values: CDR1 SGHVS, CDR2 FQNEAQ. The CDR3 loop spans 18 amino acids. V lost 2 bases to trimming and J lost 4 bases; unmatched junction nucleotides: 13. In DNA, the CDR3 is TGTGCCAGCAGCTTACGGGCCGCGGCGGGGGGGGCCTCAGATACGCAGTATTTT. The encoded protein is CASSLRAAAGGASDTQYF.

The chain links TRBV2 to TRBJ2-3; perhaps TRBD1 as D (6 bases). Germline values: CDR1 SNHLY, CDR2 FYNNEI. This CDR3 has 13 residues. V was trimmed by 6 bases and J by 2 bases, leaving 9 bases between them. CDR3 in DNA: TGTGCCAGCAGCCGGGACAACACAGATACGCAGTATTTT. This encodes CASSRDNTDTQYF. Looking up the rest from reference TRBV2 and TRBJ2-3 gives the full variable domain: EPEVTQTPSHQVTQMGQEVILRCVPISNHLYFYWYRQILGQKVEFLVSFYNNEISEKSEIFDDQFSVERPDGSNFTLKIRSTKLEDSAMYFCASSRDNTDTQYFGPGTRLTVL.

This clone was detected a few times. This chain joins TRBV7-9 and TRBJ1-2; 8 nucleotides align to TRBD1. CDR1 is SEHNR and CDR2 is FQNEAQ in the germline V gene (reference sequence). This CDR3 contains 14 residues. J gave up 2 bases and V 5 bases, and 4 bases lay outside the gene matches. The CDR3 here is CASSPGQENYGYTF. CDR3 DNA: TGTGCCAGCAGCCCGGGACAGGAGAACTATGGCTACACCTTC.

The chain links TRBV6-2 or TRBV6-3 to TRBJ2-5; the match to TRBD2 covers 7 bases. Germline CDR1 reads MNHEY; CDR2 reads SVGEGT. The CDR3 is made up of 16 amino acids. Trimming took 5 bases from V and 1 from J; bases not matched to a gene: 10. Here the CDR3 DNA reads TGTGCCAGCAGTAATGATAGGACTAGTAGCCAAGAGACCCAGTACTTC. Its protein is CASSNDRTSSQETQYF.

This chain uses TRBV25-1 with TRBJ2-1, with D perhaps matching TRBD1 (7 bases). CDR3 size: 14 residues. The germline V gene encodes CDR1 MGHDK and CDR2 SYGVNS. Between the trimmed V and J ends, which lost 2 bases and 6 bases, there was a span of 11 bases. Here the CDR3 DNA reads TGTGCCAGCAGTGAACAGGGGGGAAGCAATGAGCAGTTCTTC. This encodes CASSEQGGSNEQFF. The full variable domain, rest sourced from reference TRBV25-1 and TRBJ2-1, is EADIYQTPRYLVIGTGKKITLECSQTMGHDKMYWYQQDPGMELHLIHYSYGVNSTEKGDLSSESTVSRIRTEHFPLTLESARPSHTSQYLCASSEQGGSNEQFFGPGTRLTVL.

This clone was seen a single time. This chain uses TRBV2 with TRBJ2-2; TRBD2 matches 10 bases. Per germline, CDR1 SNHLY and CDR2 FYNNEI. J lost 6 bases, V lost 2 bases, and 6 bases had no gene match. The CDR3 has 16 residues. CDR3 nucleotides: TGTGCCAGCAGTGAACCCAGCGGGGGGGTAGCCGGGGAGCTGTTTTTT. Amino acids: CASSEPSGGVAGELFF.

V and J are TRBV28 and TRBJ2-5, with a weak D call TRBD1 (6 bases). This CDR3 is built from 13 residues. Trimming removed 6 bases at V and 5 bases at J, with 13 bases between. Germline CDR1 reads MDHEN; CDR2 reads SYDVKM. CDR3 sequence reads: CASSYRAPETQYF. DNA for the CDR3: TGTGCCAGCAGCTACAGGGCCCCTGAGACCCAGTACTTC.

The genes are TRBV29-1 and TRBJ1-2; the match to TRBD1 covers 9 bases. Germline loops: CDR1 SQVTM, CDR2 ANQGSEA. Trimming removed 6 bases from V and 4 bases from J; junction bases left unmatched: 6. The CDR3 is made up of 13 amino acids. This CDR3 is CSVGQGGAYGYTF. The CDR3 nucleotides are TGCAGCGTGGGACAGGGTGGGGCCTATGGCTACACCTTC. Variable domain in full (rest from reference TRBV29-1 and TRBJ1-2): SAVISQKPSRDICQRGTSLTIQCQVDSQVTMMFWYRQQPGQSLTLIATANQGSEATYESGFVIDKFPISRPNLTFSTLTVSNMSPEDSSIYLCSVGQGGAYGYTFGSGTRLTVV.